The entry below gives a single TCR beta chain sequence along with its context. The data were obtained in a study of cytomegalovirus exposure and HLA in healthy donors. This PCR relied on a set of 60 Vbeta primers and 13 Jbeta primers. Assay used: immunoSEQ multiplex PCR; TCRdb lists only in-frame clones, some missing. The table has 70,000 to 95,000 clones, over 70% seen once. CDR1 is GTSNPN, CDR2 SVGIG, per germline (reference sequence). The CDR3 spans 14 residues. V dropped 2 bases and J dropped 5 bases, with 15 bases sitting between them. Material for sequencing was PBMCs. The TCR originated in a male donor in good health and CMV-seronegative. The chain is built from TRBV30 and TRBJ1-1; D remains unclear. The CDR3 here is CAWSSFIGSTEAFF. For the CDR3, the DNA is TGTGCCTGGAGTAGCTTTATCGGGTCGACTGAAGCTTTCTTT.